The clone carrying this TCR beta chain turned up a few times. What it binds is not known. The entry originates in a study of T cell repertoires in cytomegalovirus infection. Turning to the study itself: Public TCR beta signatures provided an indication of both CMV infection and a matching HLA type.

Study conclusions and caveats: There were HLA-C-restricted CMV-specific TCR beta clonotypes dominating the ex vivo response. Cumulative frequency (of public TCR beta family members) identified carriers of CMV plus the relevant HLA.

One entry per CDR3 protein, called by TCRdb with MiXCR from the reads. The sample yields around 200,000 distinct CDR3 sequences, approximately 18% seen once. Sequenced input: CD8+ T cells from PBMCs. The clonotype was recovered from a human donor in good health (CMV status not recorded). Some clones in this sample may be carry-over from other donors' samples.

Here the CDR3 reads CASSLSGDNEKLFF. The CDR3 DNA follows: TGTGCCAGCAGTTTATCGGGGGATAATGAAAAACTGTTTTTT. V is TRBV27 and J is TRBJ1-4, with D perhaps TRBD1 (5 bases). The CDR3 spans 14 residues. The V end lost 0 bases, the J end lost 4 bases, and 6 bases lay between the germline ends. Germline V gene sequence: CDR1 MNHEY, CDR2 SMNVEV (reference sequence).